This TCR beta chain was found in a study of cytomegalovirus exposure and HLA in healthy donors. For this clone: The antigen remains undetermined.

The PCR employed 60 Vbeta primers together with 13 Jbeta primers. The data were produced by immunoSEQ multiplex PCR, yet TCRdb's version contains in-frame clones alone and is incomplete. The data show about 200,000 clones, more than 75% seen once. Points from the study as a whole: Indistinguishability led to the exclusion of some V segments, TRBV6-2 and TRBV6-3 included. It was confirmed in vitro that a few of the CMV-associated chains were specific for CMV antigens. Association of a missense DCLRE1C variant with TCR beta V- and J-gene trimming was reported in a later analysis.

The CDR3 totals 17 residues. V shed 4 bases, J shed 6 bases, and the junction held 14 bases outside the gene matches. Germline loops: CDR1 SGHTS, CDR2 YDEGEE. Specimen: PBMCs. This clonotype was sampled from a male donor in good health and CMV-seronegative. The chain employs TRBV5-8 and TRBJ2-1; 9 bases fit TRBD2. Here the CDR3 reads CASSPARAGGLLNEQFF. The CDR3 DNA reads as TGTGCCAGCAGCCCCGCCCGCGCGGGAGGGTTACTCAATGAGCAGTTCTTC.